The rows below give T cell receptor beta chains drawn from one sample of a study of early T cells in non-severe SARS-CoV-2 infection. Each CDR3 protein gets one entry after TCRdb re-called the 5' RACE reads with MiXCR. The data contain tens of thousands of distinct CDR3 sequences, 5.5% to 7% of them seen just once; the ten biggest clones take up just over 4%. Source material: whole blood. Source of these receptors: an adult who was a healthcare worker with PCR-confirmed SARS-CoV-2 infection or an uninfected control (not recorded which). Each CDR3 is given with its conserved first and last residue.

J,V,CDR3
TRBJ2-1,TRBV7-9,CASSFSDEQFF
TRBJ1-2,TRBV6-5,CASSYSTVYGYTF
TRBJ2-7,TRBV29-1,CSAEGLAGEFYEQYF
TRBJ2-5,TRBV5-1,CASSLGRETQYF
TRBJ1-2,TRBV28,CASSPKLGGHGYTF
TRBJ2-1,TRBV5-1,CASSPGLAGGPRYEQFF
TRBJ2-7,TRBV20-1,CSANAQPGGPYEQYF
TRBJ2-7,TRBV3-1,CASSREGGRHEQYF
TRBJ2-3,TRBV29-1,CSVAPGTDTQYF
TRBJ2-1,TRBV3-1,CASSQVGLAGDNEQFF
TRBJ2-1,TRBV19,CASSILRTSGRYNEQFF
TRBJ2-2,TRBV9,CASSTPAGRTGELFF
TRBJ2-2,TRBV20-1,CSVRGDTGELFF
TRBJ1-1,TRBV27,CASTPSRGEAEAFF
TRBJ1-6,TRBV18,CASSPGQGAGNSPLHF
TRBJ2-1,TRBV24-1,CATSPGQGAKGEQFF
TRBJ2-7,TRBV20-1,CSASRQVDEQYF
TRBJ2-3,TRBV18,CASSPPGQSVDTQYF
TRBJ2-6,TRBV19,CASSDSGGAGANVLTF
TRBJ1-2,TRBV12-3/TRBV12-4,CASSSGTLLGYTF
TRBJ1-1,TRBV2,CASSEAPGGEAFF
TRBJ2-5,TRBV3-1,CASSQAGAGETQYF
TRBJ1-2,TRBV6-5,CASKGPGDNYGYTF
TRBJ1-1,TRBV9,CASSAKDF
TRBJ2-6,TRBV20-1,CSGAAGGRTGANVLTF
TRBJ2-3,TRBV3-1,CASSQRGQDTQYF
TRBJ1-5,TRBV4-1,CASSHTLSALGQPQHF
TRBJ1-1,TRBV9,CASSVDLGTEAFF
TRBJ2-7,TRBV29-1,CSVVDGTSFYEQYF